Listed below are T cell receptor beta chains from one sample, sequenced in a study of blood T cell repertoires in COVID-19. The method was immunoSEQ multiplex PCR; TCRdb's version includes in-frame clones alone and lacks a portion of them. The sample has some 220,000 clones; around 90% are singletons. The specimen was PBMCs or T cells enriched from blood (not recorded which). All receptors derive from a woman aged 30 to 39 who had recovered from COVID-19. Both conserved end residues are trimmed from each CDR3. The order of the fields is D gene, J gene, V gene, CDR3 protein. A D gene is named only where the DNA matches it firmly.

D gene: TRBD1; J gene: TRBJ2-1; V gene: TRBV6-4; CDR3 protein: ASSDSTGTYNEQF
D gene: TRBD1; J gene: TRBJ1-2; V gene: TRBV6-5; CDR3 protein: ASSYSGSGQGYGYT
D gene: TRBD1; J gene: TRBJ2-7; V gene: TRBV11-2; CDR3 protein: ASSPNRGHYEQY
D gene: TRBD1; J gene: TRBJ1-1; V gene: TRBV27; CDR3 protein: ASSTRTGGSTSEAF
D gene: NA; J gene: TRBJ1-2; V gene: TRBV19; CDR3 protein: ASSLGTIGYGYT
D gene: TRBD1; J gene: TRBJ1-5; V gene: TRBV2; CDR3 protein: ASSRTGGAGQPQH
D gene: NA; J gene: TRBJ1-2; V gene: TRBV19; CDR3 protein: ASSIIGQRVRYGYT
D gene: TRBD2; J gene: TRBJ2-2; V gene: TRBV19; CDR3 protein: ASTPLAGGDTGELF
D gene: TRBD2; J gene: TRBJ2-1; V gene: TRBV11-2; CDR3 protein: ASSTLAGGPKHEQF
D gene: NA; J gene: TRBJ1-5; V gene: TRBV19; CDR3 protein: ASSTGQYSNQPQH
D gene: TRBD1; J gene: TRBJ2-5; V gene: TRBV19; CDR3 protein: ASSIWGQGGETQY
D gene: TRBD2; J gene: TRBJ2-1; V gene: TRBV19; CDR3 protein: ASSIAGGEYNEQF
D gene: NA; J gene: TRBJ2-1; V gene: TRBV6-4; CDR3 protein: ASSDGGLGSYNEQF
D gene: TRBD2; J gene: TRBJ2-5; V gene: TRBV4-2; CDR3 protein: ASSPGTSEQETQY
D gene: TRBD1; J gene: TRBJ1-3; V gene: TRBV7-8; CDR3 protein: ASSSKKPGQGLSSGNTIY
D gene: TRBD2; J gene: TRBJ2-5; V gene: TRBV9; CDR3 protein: ASSSGLAGGAHNQETQY
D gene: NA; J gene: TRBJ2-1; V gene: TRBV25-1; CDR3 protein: ASSGLFNRGEQF
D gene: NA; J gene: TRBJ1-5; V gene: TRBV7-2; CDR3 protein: ASSLDGAENQPQH
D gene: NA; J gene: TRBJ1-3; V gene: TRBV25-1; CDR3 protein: ASSGGYHIY
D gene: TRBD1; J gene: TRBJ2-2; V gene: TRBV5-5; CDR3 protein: ASSGDRVAANTGELF
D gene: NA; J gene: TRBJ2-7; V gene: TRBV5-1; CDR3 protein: ASSSQMRNEQY
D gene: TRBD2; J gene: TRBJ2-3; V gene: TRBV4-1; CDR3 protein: ASSQGLASGSDTQY
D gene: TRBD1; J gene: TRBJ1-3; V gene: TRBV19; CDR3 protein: ASRRRPGQGRAQNTIY
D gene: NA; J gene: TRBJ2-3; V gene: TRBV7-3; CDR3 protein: ASSFGTDTQY
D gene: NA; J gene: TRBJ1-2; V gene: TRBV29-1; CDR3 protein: SVAWERGGYT
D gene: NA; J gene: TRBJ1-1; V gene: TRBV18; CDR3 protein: ASSPGRVDTEAF
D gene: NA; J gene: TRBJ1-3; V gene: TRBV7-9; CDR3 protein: ASSLVYTIY
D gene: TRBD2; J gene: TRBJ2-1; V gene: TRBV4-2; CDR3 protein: ASSQEGDGGAYNEQF
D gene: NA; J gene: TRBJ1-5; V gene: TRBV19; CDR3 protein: ASSIHRPPGQPQH
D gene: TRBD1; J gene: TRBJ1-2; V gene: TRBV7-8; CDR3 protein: ASSPGTGEYGYT
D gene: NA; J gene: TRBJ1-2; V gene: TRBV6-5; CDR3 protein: ASSYSRFRYGYT
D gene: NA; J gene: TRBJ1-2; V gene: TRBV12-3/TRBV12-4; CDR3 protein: ASSPQNYGYT
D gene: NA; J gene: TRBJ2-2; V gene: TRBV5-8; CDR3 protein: ASSLMGASGELF
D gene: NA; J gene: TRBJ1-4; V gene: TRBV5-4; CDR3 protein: ASTGGTNEKLF
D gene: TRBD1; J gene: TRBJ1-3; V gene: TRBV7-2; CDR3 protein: ASSLNWIQGASPGNTIY
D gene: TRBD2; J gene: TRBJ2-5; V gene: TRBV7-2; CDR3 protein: ASSFSVFSGGATETQY
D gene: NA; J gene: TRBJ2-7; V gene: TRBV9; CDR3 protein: ASSVEATRSYEQY
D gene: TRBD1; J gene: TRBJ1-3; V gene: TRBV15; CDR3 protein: ATSTWTGKLSGNTIY
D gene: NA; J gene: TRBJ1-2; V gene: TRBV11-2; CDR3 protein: ASSLDYGVGNYGYT
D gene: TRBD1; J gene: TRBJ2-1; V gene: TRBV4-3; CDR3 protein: ASSHGYRGYVNEQF
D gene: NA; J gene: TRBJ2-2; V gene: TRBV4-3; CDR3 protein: ASSAPSRSNGELF
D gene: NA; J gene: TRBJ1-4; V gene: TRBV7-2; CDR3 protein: ASSTQQGASEKLF
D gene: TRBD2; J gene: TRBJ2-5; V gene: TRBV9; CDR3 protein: ASSVGGGREETQY
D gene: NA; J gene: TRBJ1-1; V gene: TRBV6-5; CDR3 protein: ASSTRGGTEAF